One and the same sample provided the 31 T cell receptor beta chains below, sequenced in a study of blood T cell repertoires in COVID-19 (dated by TCRdb to 2020 to 2021). The library was built by means of the immunoSEQ multiplex PCR assay. TCRdb re-hosts the immuneACCESS table, in-frame sequences only. Its copies lack some clones; in the studies checked, an unresolved V gene accounts for under half of them, and the cause for the rest is not known. The sample table contains approximately 200,000 clones; only one count was recorded for approximately 94% of them. Roughly 0.7% of the sample is taken by the ten largest. Material: peripheral blood. The receptor set was obtained from a man aged 30 to 45 with COVID-19, enrolled during active disease.

On this clone itself: Other DNA sequences from this sample encode an identical CDR3 as well. This sequence joins TRBV5-1 and TRBJ2-2; D uncertain. This CDR3 region has 14 residues. Trimming took 0 bases from V and 1 from J, leaving 4 bases between them. Germline CDR1 reads SGHRS; CDR2 reads YFSETQ. The CDR3 region is CASSLDGNTGELFF. The CDR3 nucleotides read TGCGCCAGCAGCTTGGACGGGAACACCGGGGAGCTGTTTTTT.

The chain has TRBV2 and TRBJ1-1; D is undetermined. The CDR3 is made up of 14 amino acids. Germline assignment: CDR1 SNHLY and CDR2 FYNNEI. V lost 2 bases to trimming and J lost 5 bases, with 12 bases between them. CDR3 DNA sequence: TGTGCCAGCAGTGAAACGGTAGGGAGGACTGAAGCTTTCTTT. It translates to CASSETVGRTEAFF. The full variable domain, its missing parts supplied by reference TRBV2 and TRBJ1-1, is EPEVTQTPSHQVTQMGQEVILRCVPISNHLYFYWYRQILGQKVEFLVSFYNNEISEKSEIFDDQFSVERPDGSNFTLKIRSTKLEDSAMYFCASSETVGRTEAFFGQGTRLTVV.

The CDR3 DNA follows: TGTGCCAGCAGCCAAGGACCCGGGACAGGGGTCTACGAGCAGTACTTC. This translates into CASSQGPGTGVYEQYF. V gene TRBV3-1 (or the pseudogene TRBV3-2) combines with J gene TRBJ2-7; 10 bases line up with TRBD1. From germline, CDR1 is LGHDT and CDR2 YNNKEL (reference sequence). After removal of 1 base from V and 3 bases from J, the junction contained 6 bases not matched to a gene. The CDR3 loop spans 16 amino acids.

This chain uses TRBV14 with TRBJ2-1, with 8 positions matching TRBD2. CDR1 and CDR2 from the germline V gene are SGHDN and FVKESK. V shed 4 bases, J shed 7 bases, and the junction held 15 bases outside the gene matches. CDR3 length: 17 residues. The DNA of the CDR3 is TGTGCCAGCAGCCCTCAGTCGGGGGGGGCAACGTTGAATGAGCAGTTCTTC. Protein: CASSPQSGGATLNEQFF.

The table lists this clone with a count of one. The chain joins TRBV5-1 to TRBJ1-1; D gene unclear. With 2 bases removed from V and 6 bases from J, the gap between germline ends came to 14 bases. The CDR3 has 14 residues. Germline V gene sequence: CDR1 SGHRS, CDR2 YFSETQ. Written as DNA, the CDR3 is TGCGCCAGCAGCTTAAATAGGGTCGGGGCTGAAGCTTTCTTT. This translates into CASSLNRVGAEAFF. Drawing the rest from reference TRBV5-1 and TRBJ1-1, the complete variable domain is KAGVTQTPRYLIKTRGQQVTLSCSPISGHRSVSWYQQTPGQGLQFLFEYFSETQRNKGNFPGRFSGRQFSNSRSEMNVSTLELGDSALYLCASSLNRVGAEAFFGQGTRLTVV.

This clone was seen once. The chain joins TRBV18 to TRBJ2-7, with D uncertain. This CDR3 region has 12 residues. Trimming stripped 5 bases from V and 3 bases from J, with 8 bases between. The germline CDR1 and CDR2 sequences are KGHSH and LQKENI. DNA of the CDR3: TGTGCCAGCTCAAACAGCCTCTACGAGCAGTACTTC. It is translated as CASSNSLYEQYF.

V gene TRBV7-6 combines with J gene TRBJ2-2; D is ambiguous. From germline, CDR1 is SGHVS and CDR2 FNYEAQ. The CDR3 loop spans 15 amino acids. Trimming shortened V by 1 base and J by 8 bases, and 14 bases separated the two germline ends. Written as DNA, the CDR3 is TGTGCCAGCAGCTTAGTTGGGCCCGGCCTGGGGGAGCTGTTTTTT. Translated: CASSLVGPGLGELFF.

The chain couples TRBV5-3 to TRBJ1-6, with TRBD1 matching over 7 bases. TRBV5-3 is noted as an ORF with a role that remains uncertain. The V gene end was trimmed by 3 bases and the J gene end by 14 bases; junction bases not matched to a gene: 14. The CDR3 runs 15 residues. Here the CDR3 reads CARSCTPTTGETLHF. The DNA of the CDR3 is TGTGCCAGAAGCTGTACCCCCACTACAGGGGAGACCCTCCACTTT.

This chain links TRBV7-9 with TRBJ1-1; tentatively, D is TRBD1 (5 bases). Germline loops: CDR1 SEHNR, CDR2 FQNEAQ (reference sequence). Trimming left V 3 bases short and J 3 bases short, with 11 bases between. This CDR3 contains 14 residues. This CDR3 is CASSFRGRDTEAFF. CDR3 sequence (DNA): TGTGCCAGCAGCTTTAGGGGAAGGGACACTGAAGCTTTCTTT.

The chain is built from TRBV25-1 and TRBJ1-1; D gene ambiguous. In germline, CDR1 is MGHDK, CDR2 SYGVNS. The length of the CDR3 is 14 residues. The ends were cut back, 5 bases at V and 5 bases at J, with 15 bases in the middle. The CDR3 here is CASSREVWNTEAFF. The CDR3 bases are TGTGCCAGCAGTCGAGAGGTTTGGAATACTGAAGCTTTCTTT.

The chain recombines TRBV7-9 with TRBJ2-3; maybe TRBD2 (5 bases). This CDR3 has 16 residues. V lost 5 bases and J lost 2, with 17 bases in between. The germline CDR1 and CDR2 sequences are SEHNR and FQNEAQ (reference sequence). CDR3 bases: TGTGCCAGCAGCATTCTTTCTAGCTACCTCACAGATACGCAGTATTTT. Translated: CASSILSSYLTDTQYF.

The chain joins TRBV6-5 to TRBJ1-2; D uncertain. CDR3 size: 15 residues. Per germline, CDR1 MNHEY and CDR2 SVGAGI. Trimming took off 11 bases at V and 2 bases at J, with 21 bases between the two ends. The CDR3, as DNA: TGTGCCGCCGACGGTCAGACAATTTTCAACTATGGCTACACCTTC. Residues: CAADGQTIFNYGYTF.

This clone was seen a single time. The chain has TRBV19 and TRBJ2-1; 12 nucleotides line up with TRBD2. CDR3 length equals 16 residues. J was trimmed by 9 bases and V by 0 bases; bases with no gene match: 6. Germline CDR1 LNHDA, CDR2 SQIVND (reference sequence). The CDR3: CASSIEASGGVGEQFF. CDR3 DNA: TGTGCCAGTAGTATAGAAGCTAGCGGGGGGGTAGGTGAGCAGTTCTTC.

The V gene is TRBV5-4, the J gene TRBJ2-3, with 7 bases fitting TRBD2. With V trimmed by 4 bases and J by 2 bases, 10 bases remained unmatched. This CDR3 is built from 16 residues. Germline lookup yields CDR1 SGHNT and CDR2 YYREEE (reference sequence). The CDR3: CASSLRAAGTTDTQYF. CDR3 sequence (DNA): TGTGCCAGCAGCCTTAGGGCAGCGGGGACCACAGATACGCAGTATTTT.

This chain joins TRBV11-2 and TRBJ2-4; D is possibly TRBD1 (5 bases). Germline loops: CDR1 SGHAT, CDR2 FQNNGV. The CDR3 is made up of 14 amino acids. Between the trimmed V and J ends, which lost 2 bases and 9 bases, there was a span of 14 bases. The CDR3 loop reads CASSLRQGRSIQYF. In DNA, the CDR3 is TGTGCCAGCAGCTTAAGGCAGGGCCGGAGCATTCAGTACTTC.

The chain employs TRBV27 and TRBJ1-2; possible D gene TRBD1, 5 bases. The germline CDR1 and CDR2 sequences are MNHEY and SMNVEV (reference sequence). Deletions cut 2 bases from V and 5 bases from J, with 12 bases between. This CDR3 contains 14 residues. The CDR3 sequence: CASSLAGRGYGYTF. Here the CDR3 DNA reads TGTGCCAGCAGTTTAGCCGGTCGGGGGTATGGCTACACCTTC.

This clone is a singleton in its sample. This sample includes further DNA sequences coding for the same CDR3. The chain combines TRBV12-3 or TRBV12-4 with TRBJ1-5, with D unresolved. V dropped 0 bases and J dropped 5 bases, with 5 bases sitting between them. The CDR3 has 13 residues. CDR3 sequence: CASSLAGDQPQHF. For the CDR3, the DNA is TGTGCCAGCAGTTTAGCAGGAGATCAGCCCCAGCATTTT.

The chain has TRBV18 and TRBJ1-6; D unresolved. The germline V gene has CDR1 KGHSH and CDR2 LQKENI. The V and J ends lost 6 bases and 0 bases respectively, with 18 bases between them. The CDR3 runs to 18 residues. CDR3 DNA: TGTGCCAGCTCCCCGCAGGATCCAAAGTACTCCTATAATTCACCCCTCCACTTT. Protein: CASSPQDPKYSYNSPLHF.

The chain uses TRBV12-3 or TRBV12-4 and TRBJ2-7, with TRBD1 as a possible D gene (5 bases). The CDR3 length is 13 residues. The V gene lost 2 bases and the J gene lost 6 bases, with 11 bases spanning the gap. The DNA of the CDR3 is TGTGCCAGCAGTTTACAGGGCCCTTTCGAGCAGTACTTC. Protein sequence: CASSLQGPFEQYF.

This sequence joins TRBV20-1 and TRBJ2-3; 7 bases fit TRBD2. The CDR3 loop spans 14 amino acids. Germline V gives CDR1 DFQATT, CDR2 SNEGSKA (reference sequence). The V gene end was trimmed by 3 bases and the J gene end by 4 bases; junction bases not matched to a gene: 7. In DNA form, the CDR3 reads TGCAGTGCTAGTATTGCGGGGGTGCCAGATACGCAGTATTTT. Translated: CSASIAGVPDTQYF.

The V call is TRBV6-5, the J call TRBJ1-6; D remains ambiguous. Trimming left V 8 bases short and J 8 bases short, with 19 bases between. CDR1 is MNHEY, CDR2 SVGAGI, per germline. The CDR3 spans 15 residues. CDR3 in DNA: TGTGCCAGCTGTATTGGGGTTAAGAGGGATTCACCCCTCCACTTT. It specifies CASCIGVKRDSPLHF.

CDR3 nucleotide sequence: TGCGCCAGCAGTGAGTCAGGCAGACAAGGAAACACCATATATTTT. Its translation: CASSESGRQGNTIYF. V is TRBV10-2 and J is TRBJ1-3; D uncertain. The CDR3 runs to 15 residues. V lost 0 bases and J 4 bases, leaving 10 bases between the germline ends. Looked up from germline, CDR1 is WSHSY and CDR2 is SAAADI.

The chain joins TRBV7-7 to TRBJ2-1; 7 nucleotides line up with TRBD2. V shed 5 bases, J shed 9 bases, and the junction held 7 bases outside the gene matches. The CDR3 loop spans 13 amino acids. Germline V lookup: CDR1 SSHAT, CDR2 FNYEAQ (reference sequence). The CDR3 here is CASSPERGIEQFF. The CDR3, as DNA: TGTGCCAGCAGCCCCGAGCGGGGCATTGAGCAGTTCTTC.

CDR3 amino acids: CATYYEGRDESQETQYF. For the CDR3, the DNA is TGTGCCACTTACTACGAGGGGCGGGATGAAAGCCAAGAGACCCAGTACTTC. The V gene is TRBV19, the J gene TRBJ2-5; possible D gene TRBD2, 6 bases. Germline-derived CDR1 and CDR2 are LNHDA and SQIVND (reference sequence). The length of the CDR3 is 17 residues. V gave up 10 bases and J gave up 1 base, with 25 bases separating them. The complete variable domain, with remaining parts taken from reference TRBV19 and TRBJ2-5, reads DGGITQSPKYLFRKEGQNVTLSCEQNLNHDAMYWYRQDPGQGLRLIYYSQIVNDFQKGDIAEGYSVSREKKESFPLTVTSAQKNPTAFYLCATYYEGRDESQETQYFGPGTRLLVL.

The chain has TRBV19 and TRBJ1-5, with D perhaps matching TRBD1 (6 bases). Trimming shortened V by 10 bases and J by 1 base, and 11 bases separated the two germline ends. This CDR3 contains 13 residues. Germline CDR1 is LNHDA and CDR2 is SQIVND (reference sequence). The CDR3 nucleotides are TGTGCCACCCGGACAGAAAGCAATCAGCCCCAGCATTTT. Translating it yields CATRTESNQPQHF.

The rearrangement joins TRBV7-9 to TRBJ1-2, with TRBD1 matching 7 bases. The V and J ends lost 6 bases and 9 bases, in that order; junction bases with no gene match: 16. CDR3 length equals 15 residues. The germline V gene encodes CDR1 SEHNR and CDR2 FQNEAQ (reference sequence). The CDR3 sequence: CASSQEQGTFARYTF. Here the CDR3 DNA reads TGTGCCAGCAGTCAGGAACAGGGGACGTTTGCTCGCTACACCTTC.

This chain links TRBV2 with TRBJ1-5, with D unclear. The CDR3 contains 11 residues. V was trimmed by 3 bases and J by 14 bases, leaving 11 bases between them. Germline-derived CDR1 and CDR2 are SNHLY and FYNNEI. CDR3 sequence: CASSEGRREHF. CDR3 bases: TGTGCCAGCAGTGAGGGCAGGCGGGAGCATTTT.

V gene TRBV19 combines with J gene TRBJ1-2, with TRBD1 matching 8 bases. With V trimmed by 6 bases and J by 3 bases, 6 bases remained unmatched. The CDR3 contains 14 residues. From germline, CDR1 is LNHDA and CDR2 SQIVND (reference sequence). CDR3 in amino acids: CASRPEGQDYGYTF. In nucleotides, the CDR3 is TGTGCCAGTAGACCCGAGGGACAGGACTATGGCTACACCTTC. Using reference TRBV19 and TRBJ1-2 for the parts outside the CDR3, the full variable domain is DGGITQSPKYLFRKEGQNVTLSCEQNLNHDAMYWYRQDPGQGLRLIYYSQIVNDFQKGDIAEGYSVSREKKESFPLTVTSAQKNPTAFYLCASRPEGQDYGYTFGSGTRLTVV.

This chain's CDR3 is CASSQGDRKSYEQYF. The CDR3 DNA sequence: TGTGCCAGCAGCCAAGGGGACAGGAAGTCCTACGAGCAGTACTTC. The V gene is TRBV14, the J gene TRBJ2-7; 8 bases map to TRBD1. The CDR3 runs 15 residues. J lost 1 base, V lost 1 base, and 3 bases had no gene match. Germline V lookup: CDR1 SGHDN, CDR2 FVKESK.

The rearrangement links TRBV7-9 to TRBJ1-2; 9 bases line up with TRBD1. Looked up from germline, CDR1 is SEHNR and CDR2 is FQNEAQ (reference sequence). This CDR3 is built from 16 residues. The V and J ends lost 9 bases and 3 bases, in that order; junction bases with no gene match: 14. In DNA form, the CDR3 reads TGTGCCAGTTCTTCCCCAACAGGGGGCAACGACTATGGCTACACCTTC. Protein sequence: CASSSPTGGNDYGYTF.

The chain recombines TRBV24-1 with TRBJ2-3; D perhaps matches TRBD1 (6 bases). This CDR3 spans 16 amino acids. Germline CDR1 and CDR2: KGHDR and SFDVKD. The germline V and J ends were trimmed by 3 bases and 0 bases, with 12 bases remaining between them. CDR3 sequence: CATSDRKGTSTDTQYF. CDR3 DNA: TGTGCCACCAGTGATCGAAAAGGGACAAGCACAGATACGCAGTATTTT.